A single sample gave rise to the 25 T cell receptor beta chains below, sequenced in a study of T cells in Graves' hyperthyroidism and ophthalmopathy. Template material for amplifying TCR beta CDR3 regions consisted of RNA transcripts. An initial round of RT-PCR targeting the TCR CDR3 relied on the HTBI primer set. In TCRdb, the multiplex PCR reads were re-called with MiXCR into one record per CDR3 protein. The sample has around 400,000 distinct CDR3 sequences; 25% are singletons. What was sequenced was blood. The receptors here all came from a man over 45 with Graves' hyperthyroidism.

This clonotype came up a few times. The V call is TRBV15, the J call TRBJ2-5; D is perhaps TRBD2 (5 bases). Germline V CDR1 and CDR2: LNHNV, YYDKDF (reference sequence). This CDR3 has 12 amino acids. Trimming left V 5 bases short and J 10 bases short, with 14 bases between. The CDR3 loop reads CATSRSTSGQYF. For the CDR3, the DNA is TGTGCCACCAGCCGTAGCACGAGCGGCCAGTACTTC. Full variable domain (remainder filled in from reference TRBV15 and TRBJ2-5): DAMVIQNPRYQVTQFGKPVTLSCSQTLNHNVMYWYQQKSSQAPKLLFHYYDKDFNNEADTPDNFQSRRPNTSFCFLDIRSPGLGDTAMYLCATSRSTSGQYFGPGTRLLVL.

The chain links TRBV28 to TRBJ1-2; D may be TRBD1 (5 bases). The germline V and J ends were trimmed by 6 bases and 8 bases, with 16 bases remaining between them. Germline lookup yields CDR1 MDHEN and CDR2 SYDVKM. The CDR3 runs 13 residues. CDR3 sequence (DNA): TGTGCCAGCAGCCGTGATCGGGGGTTCGGCTACACCTTC. Amino acids: CASSRDRGFGYTF.

The V call is TRBV6-2 or TRBV6-3, the J call TRBJ2-3; D unresolved. The V gene's germline CDR1 is MNHEY and CDR2 SVGEGT. V was clipped by 2 bases and J by 2 bases, with 11 bases between them. The CDR3 spans 15 residues. CDR3 in amino acids: CASSYMGKATDTQYF. CDR3 coding DNA: TGTGCCAGCAGTTACATGGGGAAAGCCACAGATACGCAGTATTTT.

The chain recombines TRBV15 with TRBJ2-4; TRBD1 aligns across 8 bases. This CDR3 spans 16 amino acids. With 0 bases clipped from V and 1 base from J, the junction kept 2 bases outside the gene matches. Germline CDR1 and CDR2: LNHNV and YYDKDF (reference sequence). The CDR3 nucleotides read TGTGCCACCAGCAGAGACACAGGGGGTGCCAAAAACATTCAGTACTTC. Its translation: CATSRDTGGAKNIQYF.

This clonotype has more than one count but fewer than ten. V is TRBV10-3 and J is TRBJ2-5; 8 bases match TRBD1. The length of the CDR3 is 14 residues. The germline V gene has CDR1 ENHRY and CDR2 SYGVKD. With V trimmed by 7 bases and J by 5 bases, 9 bases remained unmatched. In nucleotides, the CDR3 is TGTGCCATCACCCAAGGACAGGGTTTGGAGACCCAGTACTTC. It codes for CAITQGQGLETQYF.

This clonotype was found a few times. The rearrangement links TRBV5-1 to TRBJ2-5; the match to TRBD2 covers 12 bases. Germline trimming cut 0 bases from V and 4 bases from J; bases unmatched to any gene: 4. Germline V CDR1 and CDR2: SGHRS, YFSETQ. This CDR3 region has 16 residues. The CDR3 reads CASSLALAGGGETQYF. The CDR3 region has the DNA TGCGCCAGCAGCTTGGCACTAGCGGGAGGAGGAGAGACCCAGTACTTC.

This clonotype was recorded many times. The rearrangement joins TRBV27 to TRBJ2-3; D may be TRBD2 (6 bases). Germline V gives CDR1 MNHEY, CDR2 SMNVEV (reference sequence). CDR3 size: 15 residues. V dropped 1 base and J dropped 4 bases, with 12 bases sitting between them. CDR3 amino acids: CASSLLVSGADTQYF. As DNA, the CDR3 is TGTGCCAGCAGTTTATTGGTGTCGGGGGCAGATACGCAGTATTTT.

This clonotype occurred a few times. The chain couples TRBV20-1 to TRBJ2-5; 9 nucleotides match TRBD1. V was clipped by 5 bases and J by 5 bases; unmatched bases: 3. Germline lookup yields CDR1 DFQATT and CDR2 SNEGSKA (reference sequence). This CDR3 is built from 12 residues. The CDR3: CSAGDRAETQYF. The CDR3 region has the DNA TGCAGTGCTGGGGACAGGGCCGAGACCCAGTACTTC.

This clonotype was seen ten or more times. The rearrangement uses TRBV12-3 or TRBV12-4 and TRBJ1-2; D not certain. The ends were cut back, 5 bases at V and 4 bases at J, with 17 bases in the middle. The CDR3 is 15 residues long. Here the CDR3 DNA reads TGTGCCAGCAGTCCCACCGACCCCTCTGCCTATGGCTACACCTTC. It specifies CASSPTDPSAYGYTF.

J is TRBJ2-7 and V is TRBV20-1; 7 nucleotides match TRBD2. V was pared by 3 bases and J by 3 bases, with 8 bases of the junction left unmatched. The CDR3 loop spans 14 amino acids. Germline V gene lookup returns CDR1 DFQATT and CDR2 SNEGSKA (reference sequence). CDR3 DNA: TGCAGTGCTAGGGGTTCGGCGGGAGTCTACGAGCAGTACTTC. Protein: CSARGSAGVYEQYF.

A note on this clonotype: Possible read error: a much larger clone is one base away. This chain links TRBV28 with TRBJ2-1, with 7 bases aligning to TRBD1. The CDR3 totals 12 residues. Germline V gene lookup returns CDR1 MDHEN and CDR2 SYDVKM. The CDR3 DNA reads as TGTGCCAGCAGTCAGGGACAGTATGAGCAGCTCTTC. As protein: CASSQGQYEQLF. The variable domain in full, with the rest retrieved from reference TRBV28 and TRBJ2-1, is DVKVTQSSRYLVKRTGEKVFLECVQDMDHENMFWYRQDPGLGLRLIYFSYDVKMKEKGDIPEGYSVSREKKERFSLILESASTNQTSMYLCASSQGQYEQLFGPGTRLTVL.

J is TRBJ1-4 and V is TRBV14; no reliable D call. With 3 bases removed from V and 2 bases from J, the gap between germline ends came to 13 bases. Germline V gene data show CDR1 as SGHDN and CDR2 as FVKESK. The CDR3 spans 16 residues. This chain's CDR3 is CASSQYSGNTNEKLFF. CDR3 bases: TGTGCCAGCAGCCAGTATTCCGGCAACACTAATGAAAAACTGTTTTTT.

The chain employs TRBV20-1 and TRBJ2-3, with D perhaps TRBD2 (5 bases). The length of the CDR3 is 16 residues. Germline assignment: CDR1 DFQATT and CDR2 SNEGSKA (reference sequence). V was clipped by 1 base and J by 4 bases, with 18 bases between them. CDR3 DNA sequence: TGCAGTGCTAGAGGTTTTGGCAGCGGAGTAGCAGATACGCAGTATTTT. It is translated as CSARGFGSGVADTQYF.

This clonotype was detected many times. The chain combines TRBV2 with TRBJ2-7, with D perhaps TRBD1 or TRBD2 (6 bases each). V was cut by 6 bases and J by 2 bases, with 17 bases left in between. The CDR3 contains 15 residues. Germline V gene sequence: CDR1 SNHLY, CDR2 FYNNEI. The CDR3 DNA reads as TGTGCCAGCAGAGACCGGGGGCAGGGACCCTACGAGCAGTACTTC. Encoded protein: CASRDRGQGPYEQYF.

This clonotype has a count of ten or more. The chain recombines TRBV2 with TRBJ2-5; D gene unclear. Germline values: CDR1 SNHLY, CDR2 FYNNEI. Trimming took off 0 bases at V and 4 bases at J, with 3 bases between the two ends. The CDR3 consists of 12 residues. This chain's CDR3 is CASSEAGETQYF. The CDR3 nucleotides are TGTGCCAGCAGTGAAGCGGGAGAGACCCAGTACTTC.

This clonotype has a handful of counts. The V gene is TRBV28, the J gene TRBJ2-7; 12 bases align to TRBD1. Germline V gene sequence: CDR1 MDHEN, CDR2 SYDVKM. The CDR3 is 16 amino acids. V was clipped by 2 bases and J by 3 bases; unmatched bases: 5. CDR3: CASSLLGTGGGYEQYF. CDR3 nucleotide sequence: TGTGCCAGCAGTTTACTTGGGACAGGGGGCGGCTACGAGCAGTACTTC.

This chain joins TRBV27 and TRBJ1-2; 7 bases fit TRBD1. The length of the CDR3 is 14 residues. The germline gives CDR1 MNHEY, CDR2 SMNVEV (reference sequence). V shed 5 bases and J 3 bases; nucleotides not matched to a gene: 6. The CDR3 region is CASSPGQSYYGYTF. The DNA of the CDR3 is TGTGCCAGCAGTCCGGGACAGTCTTACTATGGCTACACCTTC.

This clonotype came up many times. The V call is TRBV2, the J call TRBJ2-1; 8 positions agree with TRBD2. Germline lookup yields CDR1 SNHLY and CDR2 FYNNEI. The CDR3 extends over 13 amino acids. The J segment lost 2 bases and the V segment lost 11 bases, leaving 5 bases of the junction unmatched. The DNA for the CDR3 is TGTGCCGGAAGCGGGAGTGCCTACAATGAGCAGTTCTTC. It translates to CAGSGSAYNEQFF.

The rearrangement joins TRBV2 to TRBJ2-3; no definite D call. The CDR3 is 15 amino acids. V was cut by 6 bases and J by 0 bases, with 13 bases left in between. Germline loops: CDR1 SNHLY, CDR2 FYNNEI. The CDR3 is CASSALLRSTDTQYF. The CDR3 region has the DNA TGTGCCAGCAGCGCCCTTTTGCGGAGCACAGATACGCAGTATTTT.

This clonotype was seen a handful of times. The rearrangement links TRBV6-2 or TRBV6-3 to TRBJ2-1; 9 nucleotides agree with TRBD2. CDR1 and CDR2 (germline): MNHEY, SVGEGT. The length of the CDR3 is 20 residues. V trimming: 6 bases; J trimming: 7 bases; junction bases outside the gene matches: 25. Here the CDR3 reads CASRPRALAGLTVGANEQFF. In DNA, the CDR3 is TGTGCCAGCAGACCCCGGGCCCTAGCGGGACTTACAGTGGGTGCTAATGAGCAGTTCTTC.

V is TRBV5-1 and J is TRBJ2-7; possibly TRBD1 for D (5 bases). Germline V gene sequence: CDR1 SGHRS, CDR2 YFSETQ. The ends were cut back, 5 bases at V and 0 bases at J, with 12 bases in the middle. The CDR3 has 14 amino acids. CDR3 region: CASRPIDSSYEQYF. DNA of the CDR3: TGCGCCAGCAGACCCATAGACAGCTCCTACGAGCAGTACTTC.

This clonotype was counted between two and nine times. The chain is built from TRBV29-1 and TRBJ2-7; D gene unclear. From germline, CDR1 is SQVTM and CDR2 ANQGSEA. This CDR3 contains 13 residues. V lost 5 bases to trimming and J lost 0 bases, with 11 bases between them. CDR3 residues: CSVSDLGSYEQYF. The CDR3 DNA follows: TGCAGCGTTAGTGATTTGGGCTCCTACGAGCAGTACTTC.

Concerning this clonotype: This may be a read error, as it is one base from a much larger clone. This chain uses TRBV6-1 with TRBJ1-1; 9 bases line up with TRBD1. Germline CDR1 and CDR2: MNHNS and SASEGT. This CDR3 region has 20 residues. CDR3 amino acids: CASSPRDRVIPSRFDTVAFF. For the CDR3, the DNA is TGTGCCAGCAGTCCCCGGGACAGGGTGATTCCCAGCCGGTTTGACACTGTAGCTTTCTTT.

The chain joins TRBV5-1 to TRBJ2-2; a weak D match, TRBD1 (5 bases). CDR3 length: 14 residues. Germline CDR1 SGHRS, CDR2 YFSETQ. Trimming shortened V by 0 bases and J by 6 bases, and 9 bases separated the two germline ends. CDR3 coding DNA: TGCGCCAGCAGCTTGGCTAGGGGTTCCGGGGAGCTGTTTTTT. Protein sequence: CASSLARGSGELFF.

Only a few counts were recorded for this clonotype. The chain is built from TRBV11-2 and TRBJ2-3; D gene ambiguous. This CDR3 has 15 residues. V shed 1 base and J shed 5 bases, with 13 bases lying between them. Germline V gene lookup returns CDR1 SGHAT and CDR2 FQNNGV. The CDR3 nucleotides read TGTGCCAGCAGCTTAGTTTTTGGCACACAAGATACGCAGTATTTT. This sequence encodes CASSLVFGTQDTQYF.